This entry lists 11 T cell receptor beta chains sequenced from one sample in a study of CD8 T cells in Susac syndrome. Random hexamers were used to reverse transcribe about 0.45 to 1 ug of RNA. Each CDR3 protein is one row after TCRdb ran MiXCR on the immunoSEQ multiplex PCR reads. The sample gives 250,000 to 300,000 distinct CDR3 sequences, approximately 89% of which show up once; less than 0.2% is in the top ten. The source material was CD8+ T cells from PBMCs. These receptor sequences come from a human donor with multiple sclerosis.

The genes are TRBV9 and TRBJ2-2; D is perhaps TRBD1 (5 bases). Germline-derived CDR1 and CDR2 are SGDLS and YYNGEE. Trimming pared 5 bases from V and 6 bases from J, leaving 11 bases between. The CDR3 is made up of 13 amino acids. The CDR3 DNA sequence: TGTGCCAGCAGTGAGGCAGGGTCCGGGGAGCTGTTTTTT. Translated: CASSEAGSGELFF.

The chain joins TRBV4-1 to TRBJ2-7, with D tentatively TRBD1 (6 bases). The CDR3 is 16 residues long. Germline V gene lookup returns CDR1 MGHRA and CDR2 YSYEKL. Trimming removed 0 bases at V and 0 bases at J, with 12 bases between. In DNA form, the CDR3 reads TGCGCCAGCAGCCAAGAAAGGGACACCATCTCCTACGAGCAGTACTTC. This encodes CASSQERDTISYEQYF.

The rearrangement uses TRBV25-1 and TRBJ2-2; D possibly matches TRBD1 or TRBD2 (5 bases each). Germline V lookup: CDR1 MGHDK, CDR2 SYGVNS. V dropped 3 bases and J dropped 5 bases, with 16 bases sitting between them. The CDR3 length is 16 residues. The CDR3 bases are TGTGCCAGCAGTGACACGGGACCATGGGGGACCGGGGAGCTGTTTTTT. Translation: CASSDTGPWGTGELFF.

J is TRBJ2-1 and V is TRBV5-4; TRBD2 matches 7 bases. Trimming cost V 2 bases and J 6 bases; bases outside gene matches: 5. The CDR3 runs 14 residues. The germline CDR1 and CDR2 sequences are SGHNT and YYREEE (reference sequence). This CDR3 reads CASSFWGGSNEQFF. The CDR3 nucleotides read TGTGCCAGCAGCTTTTGGGGGGGGTCCAATGAGCAGTTCTTC.

Here the CDR3 reads CASSSHRGTMNTEAFF. CDR3 sequence (DNA): TGTGCCAGCAGCTCGCACAGGGGAACTATGAACACTGAAGCTTTCTTT. The chain links TRBV21-1 to TRBJ1-1; TRBD1, the table's D call, lacks a check against the DNA. TRBV21-1 is a pseudogene locus. This CDR3 spans 16 amino acids.

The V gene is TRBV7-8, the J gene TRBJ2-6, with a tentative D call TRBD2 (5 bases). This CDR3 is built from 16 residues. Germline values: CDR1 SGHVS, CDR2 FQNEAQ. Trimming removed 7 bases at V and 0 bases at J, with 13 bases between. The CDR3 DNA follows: TGTGCCAGCACACATCCTCGGGGCTCTGGGGCCAACGTCCTGACTTTC. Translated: CASTHPRGSGANVLTF.

The CDR3 region is CASSQTPNSPSYEQYF. The CDR3 DNA follows: TGTGCCAGCAGCCAAACCCCTAACTCCCCGTCCTACGAGCAGTACTTC. V is TRBV3-1 and J is TRBJ2-7; D unclear. The germline gives CDR1 LGHDT, CDR2 YNNKEL (reference sequence). The CDR3 length is 16 residues. V lost 2 bases and J 1 base, leaving 15 bases between the germline ends.

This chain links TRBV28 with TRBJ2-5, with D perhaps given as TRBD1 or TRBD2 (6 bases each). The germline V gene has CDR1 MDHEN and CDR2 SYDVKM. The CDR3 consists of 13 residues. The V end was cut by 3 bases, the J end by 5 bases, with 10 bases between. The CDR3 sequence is CASSFGGPETQYF. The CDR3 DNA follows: TGTGCCAGCAGTTTTGGGGGGCCTGAGACCCAGTACTTC.

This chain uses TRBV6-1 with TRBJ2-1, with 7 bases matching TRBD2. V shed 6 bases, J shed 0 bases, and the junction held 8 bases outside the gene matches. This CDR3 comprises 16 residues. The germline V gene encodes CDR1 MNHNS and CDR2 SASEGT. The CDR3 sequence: CASRSASGSSYNEQFF. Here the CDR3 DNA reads TGTGCCAGCAGATCCGCTAGCGGTAGCTCCTACAATGAGCAGTTCTTC.

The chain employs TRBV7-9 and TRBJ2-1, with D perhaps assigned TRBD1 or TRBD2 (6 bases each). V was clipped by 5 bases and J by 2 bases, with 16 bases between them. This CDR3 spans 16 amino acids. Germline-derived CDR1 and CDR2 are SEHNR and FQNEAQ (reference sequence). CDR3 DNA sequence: TGTGCCAGCAGCAGCCGGGGGCGTGGCACCTACAATGAGCAGTTCTTC. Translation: CASSSRGRGTYNEQFF.

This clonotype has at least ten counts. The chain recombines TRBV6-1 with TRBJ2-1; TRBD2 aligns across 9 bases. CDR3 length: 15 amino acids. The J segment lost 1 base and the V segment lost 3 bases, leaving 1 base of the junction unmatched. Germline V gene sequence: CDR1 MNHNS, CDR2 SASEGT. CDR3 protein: CASSETSGSYNEQFF. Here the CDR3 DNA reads TGTGCCAGCAGTGAGACTAGCGGTTCCTACAATGAGCAGTTCTTC.